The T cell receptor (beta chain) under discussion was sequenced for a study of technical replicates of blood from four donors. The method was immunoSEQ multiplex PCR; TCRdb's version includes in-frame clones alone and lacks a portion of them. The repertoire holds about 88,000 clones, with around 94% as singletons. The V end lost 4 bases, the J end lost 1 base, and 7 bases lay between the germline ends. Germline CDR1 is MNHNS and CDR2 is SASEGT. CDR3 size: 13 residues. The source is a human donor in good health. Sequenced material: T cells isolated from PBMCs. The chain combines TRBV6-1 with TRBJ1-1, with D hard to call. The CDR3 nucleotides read TGTGCCAGCAGTGGATACAGGAACACTGAAGCTTTCTTT. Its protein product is CASSGYRNTEAFF.